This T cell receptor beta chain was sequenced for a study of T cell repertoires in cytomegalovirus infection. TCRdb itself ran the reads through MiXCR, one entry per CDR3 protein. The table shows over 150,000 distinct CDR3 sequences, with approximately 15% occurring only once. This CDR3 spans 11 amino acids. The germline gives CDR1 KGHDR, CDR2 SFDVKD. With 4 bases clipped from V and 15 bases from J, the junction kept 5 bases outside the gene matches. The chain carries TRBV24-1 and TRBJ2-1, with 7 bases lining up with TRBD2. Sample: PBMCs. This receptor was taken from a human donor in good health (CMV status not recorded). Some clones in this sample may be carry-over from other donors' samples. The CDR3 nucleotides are TGTGCCACCAGTGAACGACTAGCTTGGTTCTTC. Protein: CATSERLAWFF.